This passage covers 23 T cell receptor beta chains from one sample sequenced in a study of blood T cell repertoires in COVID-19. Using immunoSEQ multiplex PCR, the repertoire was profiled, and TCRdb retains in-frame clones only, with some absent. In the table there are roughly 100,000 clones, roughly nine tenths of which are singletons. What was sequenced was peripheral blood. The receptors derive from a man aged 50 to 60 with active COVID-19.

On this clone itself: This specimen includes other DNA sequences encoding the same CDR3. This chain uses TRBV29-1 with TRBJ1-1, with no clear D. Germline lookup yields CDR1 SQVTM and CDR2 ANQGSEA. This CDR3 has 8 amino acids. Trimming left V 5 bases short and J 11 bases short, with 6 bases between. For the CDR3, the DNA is TGCAGCGTTACGGGGGCTTTCTTT. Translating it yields CSVTGAFF.

This CDR3 is CASSSLVGWTQYF. The CDR3 nucleotides are TGTGCCAGTAGTTCTCTAGTTGGTTGGACGCAGTATTTT. The V gene is TRBV19, the J gene TRBJ2-3; D remains unclear. Germline CDR1 reads LNHDA; CDR2 reads SQIVND (reference sequence). Trimming shortened V by 5 bases and J by 9 bases, and 15 bases separated the two germline ends. The CDR3 is made up of 13 amino acids.

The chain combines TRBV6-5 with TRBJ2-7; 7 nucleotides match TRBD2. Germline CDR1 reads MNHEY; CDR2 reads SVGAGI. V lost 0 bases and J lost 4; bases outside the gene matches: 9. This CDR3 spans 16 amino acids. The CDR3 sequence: CASSYSMGERGYEQYF. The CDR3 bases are TGTGCCAGCAGTTACTCGATGGGCGAGCGGGGTTACGAGCAGTACTTC.

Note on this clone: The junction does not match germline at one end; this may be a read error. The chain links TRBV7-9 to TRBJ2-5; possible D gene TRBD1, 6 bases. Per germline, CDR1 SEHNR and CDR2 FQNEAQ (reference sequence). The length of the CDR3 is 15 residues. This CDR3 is CASSLEGHKQETQYF. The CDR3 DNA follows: TGTGCCAGCAGTTTAGAGGGACATAAACAAGAGACCCAGTACTTC.

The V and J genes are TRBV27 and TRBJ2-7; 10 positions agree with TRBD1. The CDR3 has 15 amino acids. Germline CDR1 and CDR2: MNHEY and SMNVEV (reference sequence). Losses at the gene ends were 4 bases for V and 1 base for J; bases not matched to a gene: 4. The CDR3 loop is CASSSLGQGSYEQYF. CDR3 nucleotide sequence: TGTGCCAGCAGTTCCTTGGGACAGGGGTCCTACGAGCAGTACTTC.

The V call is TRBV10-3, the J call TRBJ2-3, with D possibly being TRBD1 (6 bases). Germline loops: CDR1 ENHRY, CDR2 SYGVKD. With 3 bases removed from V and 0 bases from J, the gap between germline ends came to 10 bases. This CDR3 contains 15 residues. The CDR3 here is CAISDGQTSTDTQYF. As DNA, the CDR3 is TGTGCCATCAGTGACGGACAGACTAGCACAGATACGCAGTATTTT.

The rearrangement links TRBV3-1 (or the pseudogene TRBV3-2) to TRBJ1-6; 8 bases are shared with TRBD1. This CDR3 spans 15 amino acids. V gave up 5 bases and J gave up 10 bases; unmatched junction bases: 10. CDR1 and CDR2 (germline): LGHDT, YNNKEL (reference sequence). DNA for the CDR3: TGTGCCAGCAGCGAGGGCCGGACAGGGTACTCACCCCTCCACTTT. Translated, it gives CASSEGRTGYSPLHF.

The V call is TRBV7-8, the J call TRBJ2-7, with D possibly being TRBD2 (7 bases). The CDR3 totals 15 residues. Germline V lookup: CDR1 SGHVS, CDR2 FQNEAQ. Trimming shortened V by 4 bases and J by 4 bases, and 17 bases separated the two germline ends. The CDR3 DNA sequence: TGTGCCAGCAGCTCCGGAGGGGGAGGGGGGTACGAGCAGTACTTC. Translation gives CASSSGGGGGYEQYF.

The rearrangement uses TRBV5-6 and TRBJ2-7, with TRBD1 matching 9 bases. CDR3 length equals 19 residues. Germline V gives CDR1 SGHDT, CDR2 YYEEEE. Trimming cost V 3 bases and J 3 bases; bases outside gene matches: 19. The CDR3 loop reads CASSSSGTGFARGYYEQYF. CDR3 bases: TGTGCCAGCAGCTCCTCCGGGACAGGGTTCGCGAGGGGCTACTACGAGCAGTACTTC.

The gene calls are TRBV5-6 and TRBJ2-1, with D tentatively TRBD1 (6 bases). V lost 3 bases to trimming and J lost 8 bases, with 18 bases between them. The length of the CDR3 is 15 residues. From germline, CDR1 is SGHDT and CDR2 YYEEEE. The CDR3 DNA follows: TGTGCCAGCAGCTCATCAGGGGTGTTTGCCGATGAGCAGTTCTTC. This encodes CASSSSGVFADEQFF.

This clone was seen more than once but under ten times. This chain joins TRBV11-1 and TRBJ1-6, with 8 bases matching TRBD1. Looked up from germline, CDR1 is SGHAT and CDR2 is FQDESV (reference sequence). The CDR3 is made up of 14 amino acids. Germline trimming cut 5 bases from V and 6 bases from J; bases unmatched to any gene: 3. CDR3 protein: CASSAGQGNSPLHF. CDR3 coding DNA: TGTGCCAGCAGCGCAGGACAGGGTAATTCACCCCTCCACTTT.

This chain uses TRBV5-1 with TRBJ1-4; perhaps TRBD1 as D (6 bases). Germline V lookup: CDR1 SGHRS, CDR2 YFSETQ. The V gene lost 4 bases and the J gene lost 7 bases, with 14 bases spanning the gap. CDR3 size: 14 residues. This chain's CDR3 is CASSPNRDGEKLFF. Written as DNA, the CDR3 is TGCGCCAGCAGCCCAAACAGGGACGGTGAAAAACTGTTTTTT.

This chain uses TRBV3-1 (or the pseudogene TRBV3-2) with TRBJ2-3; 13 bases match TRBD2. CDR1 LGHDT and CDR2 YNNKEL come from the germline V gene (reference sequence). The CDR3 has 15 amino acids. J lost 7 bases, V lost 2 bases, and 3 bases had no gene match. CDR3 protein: CASSQQLAGGNTQYF. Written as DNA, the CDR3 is TGTGCCAGCAGCCAACAACTAGCGGGGGGGAATACGCAGTATTTT.

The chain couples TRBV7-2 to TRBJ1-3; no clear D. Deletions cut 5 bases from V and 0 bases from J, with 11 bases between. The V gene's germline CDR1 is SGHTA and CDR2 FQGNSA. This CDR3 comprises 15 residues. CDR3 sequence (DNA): TGTGCCAGCAGCATTAGACACACCTCTGGAAACACCATATATTTT. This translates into CASSIRHTSGNTIYF.

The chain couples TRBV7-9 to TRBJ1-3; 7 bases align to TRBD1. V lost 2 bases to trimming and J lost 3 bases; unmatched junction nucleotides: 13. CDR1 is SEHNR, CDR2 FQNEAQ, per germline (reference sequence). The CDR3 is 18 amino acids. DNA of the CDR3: TGTGCCAGCAGCTTACGGTCCCGGGACAGCCTCCTTGGAAACACCATATATTTT. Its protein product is CASSLRSRDSLLGNTIYF.

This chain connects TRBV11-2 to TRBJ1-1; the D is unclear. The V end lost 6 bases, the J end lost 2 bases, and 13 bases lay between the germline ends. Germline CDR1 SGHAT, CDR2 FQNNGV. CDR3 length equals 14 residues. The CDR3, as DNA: TGTGCCAGCAGACCCGTTGGTAGAAACACTGAAGCTTTCTTT. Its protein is CASRPVGRNTEAFF.

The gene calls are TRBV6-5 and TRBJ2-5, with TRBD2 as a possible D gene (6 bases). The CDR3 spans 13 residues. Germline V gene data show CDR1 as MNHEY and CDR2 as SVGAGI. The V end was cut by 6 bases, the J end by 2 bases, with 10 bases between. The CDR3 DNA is TGTGCCAGCAGCGGGGACTCGCAAGAGACCCAGTACTTC. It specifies CASSGDSQETQYF.

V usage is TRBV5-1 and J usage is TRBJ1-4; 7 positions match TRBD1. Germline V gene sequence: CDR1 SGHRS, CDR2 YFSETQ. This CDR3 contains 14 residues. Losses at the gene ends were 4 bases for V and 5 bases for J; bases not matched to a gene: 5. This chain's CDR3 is CASSPTGVNEKLFF. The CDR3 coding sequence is TGCGCCAGCAGCCCCACAGGGGTAAATGAAAAACTGTTTTTT.

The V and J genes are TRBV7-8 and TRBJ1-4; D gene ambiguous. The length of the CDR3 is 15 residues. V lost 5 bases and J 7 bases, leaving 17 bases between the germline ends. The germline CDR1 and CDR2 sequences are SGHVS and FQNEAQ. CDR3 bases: TGTGCCAGCAGCCCGAGAGTATCCGAGGTTGAAAAACTGTTTTTT. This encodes CASSPRVSEVEKLFF.

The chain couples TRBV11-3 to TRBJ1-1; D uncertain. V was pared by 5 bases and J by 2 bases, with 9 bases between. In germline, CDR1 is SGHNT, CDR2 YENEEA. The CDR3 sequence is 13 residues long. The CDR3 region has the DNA TGTGCCAGCAGCCAAGAGTCAAACACTGAAGCTTTCTTT. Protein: CASSQESNTEAFF.

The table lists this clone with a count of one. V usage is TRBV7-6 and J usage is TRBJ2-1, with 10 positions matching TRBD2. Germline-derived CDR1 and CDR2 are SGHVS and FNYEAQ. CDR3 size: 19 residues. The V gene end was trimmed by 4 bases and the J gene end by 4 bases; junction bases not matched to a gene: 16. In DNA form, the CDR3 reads TGTGCCAGCAGCTCAAAGCCTCCGGTTAGCGGGGGGCAATACAATGAGCAGTTCTTC. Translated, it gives CASSSKPPVSGGQYNEQFF.

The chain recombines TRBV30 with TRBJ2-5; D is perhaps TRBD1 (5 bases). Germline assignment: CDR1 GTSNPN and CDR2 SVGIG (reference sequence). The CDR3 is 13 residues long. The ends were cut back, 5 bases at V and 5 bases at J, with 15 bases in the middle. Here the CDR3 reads CAWSRRRAETQYF. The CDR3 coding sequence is TGTGCCTGGTCACGTCGCAGGGCTGAGACCCAGTACTTC.

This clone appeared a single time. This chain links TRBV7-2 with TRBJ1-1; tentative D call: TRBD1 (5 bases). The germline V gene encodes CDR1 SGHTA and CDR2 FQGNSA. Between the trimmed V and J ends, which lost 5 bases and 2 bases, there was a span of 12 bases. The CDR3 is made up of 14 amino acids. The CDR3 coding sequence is TGTGCCAGCAGCCCATCAGGGTCCAACACTGAAGCTTTCTTT. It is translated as CASSPSGSNTEAFF.